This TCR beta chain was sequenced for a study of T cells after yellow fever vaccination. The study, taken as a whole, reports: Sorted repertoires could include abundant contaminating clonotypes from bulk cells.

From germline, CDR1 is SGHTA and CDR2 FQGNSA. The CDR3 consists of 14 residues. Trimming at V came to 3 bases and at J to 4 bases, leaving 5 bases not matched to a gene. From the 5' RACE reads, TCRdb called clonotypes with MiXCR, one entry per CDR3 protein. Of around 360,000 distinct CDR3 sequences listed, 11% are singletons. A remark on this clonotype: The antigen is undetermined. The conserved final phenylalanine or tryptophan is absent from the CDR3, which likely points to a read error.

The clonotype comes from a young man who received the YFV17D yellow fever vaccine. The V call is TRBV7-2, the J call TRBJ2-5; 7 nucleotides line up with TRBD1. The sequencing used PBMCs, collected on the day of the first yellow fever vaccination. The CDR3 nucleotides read TGTGCCAGCAGCTTGACGACAGGGAGAGAGACCCAGTACTCC. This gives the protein CASSLTTGRETQYS.